This record looks at one T cell receptor (beta chain) sequence and its context. This clonotype was observed at least ten times. Its antigen remains undetermined. No qualities accompany the bases; no much larger clone lies one base away. This entry belongs to a study of T-cell reconstitution after alpha-beta-depleted transplantation in children (TCRdb year 2016). At the level of the whole study: Using TCR repertoire profiling, the study followed T-cell immune reconstitution in a quantitative way in children after TCRalphabeta/CD19-depleted allogeneic hematopoietic cell transplantation.

Receptor amplification or capture employed PCR. Sequencing took place on an Illumina HiSeq 2500. To normalize quantification of the TCRbeta repertoire, the TCR libraries were built with molecular barcoding that relied on unique molecular identifiers. TCRdb reprocessing: public reads trimmed at Q25 with fastp, clones called with MiXCR, in-frame beta chains kept. Each CDR3 protein gets just one entry, which takes the most common genes and DNA from the rows behind it. The sample table records 200,000 to 250,000 distinct CDR3 sequences; approximately 9.7% of these occur just once. The top ten clonotypes cover about 4.9% of the sample. The sample consisted of PBMCs from the stem cell graft donor, taken from the stem cell graft. The TCR comes from a human donor who donated a stem cell graft to a child with SCID.

The sequence in DNA is TGTGCCAGCAGGGGGGACTACACGAATGAGCAGTTCTTC. Translated, it reads CASRGDYTNEQFF. Recombination joined TRBV2 with TRBJ2-1, and 7 bases in between align with TRBD2. CDR1 and CDR2 (SNHLY, FYNNEI) derive from the germline V gene. The CDR3 contains 13 residues, cysteine and phenylalanine counted. Just CDR3 DNA is preserved here, 39 bases in frame from base 1. Unmatched junction bases come to 6, with V trimmed by 6 bases and J by 7 bases.